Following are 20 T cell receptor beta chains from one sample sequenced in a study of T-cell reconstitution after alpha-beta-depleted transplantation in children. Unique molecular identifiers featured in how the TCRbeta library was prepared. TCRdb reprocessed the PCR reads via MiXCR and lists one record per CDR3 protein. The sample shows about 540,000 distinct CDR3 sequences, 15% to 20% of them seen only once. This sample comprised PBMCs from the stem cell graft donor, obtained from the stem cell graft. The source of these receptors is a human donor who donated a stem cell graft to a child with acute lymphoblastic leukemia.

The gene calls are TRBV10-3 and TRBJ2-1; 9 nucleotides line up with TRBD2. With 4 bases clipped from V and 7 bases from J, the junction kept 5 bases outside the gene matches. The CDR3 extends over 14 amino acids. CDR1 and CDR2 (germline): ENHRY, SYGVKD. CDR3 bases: TGTGCCATCAGTGGAAGCGGGAGGAATAATGAGCAGTTCTTC. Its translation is CAISGSGRNNEQFF.

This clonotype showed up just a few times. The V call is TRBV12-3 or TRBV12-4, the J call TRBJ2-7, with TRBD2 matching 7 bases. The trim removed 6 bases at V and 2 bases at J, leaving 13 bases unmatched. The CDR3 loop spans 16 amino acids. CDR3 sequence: CASSQPAGVGPYEQYF. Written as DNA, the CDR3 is TGTGCCAGCAGCCAACCCGCGGGGGTAGGTCCCTACGAGCAGTACTTC.

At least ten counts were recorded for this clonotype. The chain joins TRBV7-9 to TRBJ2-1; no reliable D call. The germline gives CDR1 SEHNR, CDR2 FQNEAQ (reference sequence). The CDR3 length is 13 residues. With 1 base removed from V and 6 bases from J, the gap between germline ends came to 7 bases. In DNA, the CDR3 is TGTGCCAGCAGCTTAGTTGGTGTCAATGAGCAGTTCTTC. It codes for CASSLVGVNEQFF.

This chain's CDR3 is CASRGGTGRYEQYF. The CDR3 region has the DNA TGTGCCAGCCGGGGGGGGACAGGGCGCTACGAGCAGTACTTC. The rearrangement uses TRBV12-3 or TRBV12-4 and TRBJ2-7; D is possibly TRBD1 (9 bases). The V end lost 8 bases, the J end lost 3 bases, and 17 bases lay between the germline ends. The CDR3 runs to 14 residues.

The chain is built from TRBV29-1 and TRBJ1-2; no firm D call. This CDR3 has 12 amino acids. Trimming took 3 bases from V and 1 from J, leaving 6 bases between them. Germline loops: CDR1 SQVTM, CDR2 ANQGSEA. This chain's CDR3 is CSVEMDNYGYTF. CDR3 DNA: TGCAGCGTTGAGATGGATAACTATGGCTACACCTTC.

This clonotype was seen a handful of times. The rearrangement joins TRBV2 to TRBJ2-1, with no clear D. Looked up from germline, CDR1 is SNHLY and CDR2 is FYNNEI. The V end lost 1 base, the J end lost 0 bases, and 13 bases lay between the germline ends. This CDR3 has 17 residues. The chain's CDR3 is CASSEGRTTPSYNEQFF. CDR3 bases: TGTGCCAGCAGTGAAGGCCGTACTACTCCCTCCTACAATGAGCAGTTCTTC.

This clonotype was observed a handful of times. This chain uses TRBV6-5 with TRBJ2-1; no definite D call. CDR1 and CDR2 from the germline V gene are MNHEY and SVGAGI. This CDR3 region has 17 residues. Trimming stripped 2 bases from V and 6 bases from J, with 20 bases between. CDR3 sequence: CASSYLYNRAIGNEQFF. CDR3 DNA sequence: TGTGCCAGCAGTTACCTTTATAATAGGGCCATAGGCAATGAGCAGTTCTTC.

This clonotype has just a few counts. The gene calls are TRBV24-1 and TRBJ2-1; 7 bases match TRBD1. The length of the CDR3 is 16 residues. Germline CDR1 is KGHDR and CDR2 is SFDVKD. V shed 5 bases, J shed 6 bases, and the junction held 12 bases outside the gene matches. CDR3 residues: CATSAGGSSGFNEQFF. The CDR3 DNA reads TGTGCCACCAGTGCAGGGGGATCATCAGGTTTCAATGAGCAGTTCTTC.

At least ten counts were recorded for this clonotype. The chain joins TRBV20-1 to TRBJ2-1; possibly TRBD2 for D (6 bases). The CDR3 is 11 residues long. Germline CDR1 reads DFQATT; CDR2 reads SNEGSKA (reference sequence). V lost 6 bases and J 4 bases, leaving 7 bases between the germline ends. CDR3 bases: TGCAGTGCCGGGACTTACAATGAGCAGTTCTTC. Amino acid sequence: CSAGTYNEQFF.

CDR3 bases: TGTGCCAGCTCACCACCGGCTTTTGGCTACACCTTC. Encoded protein: CASSPPAFGYTF. The chain uses TRBV18 and TRBJ1-2; no definite D call. The CDR3 covers 12 residues. Germline V gives CDR1 KGHSH, CDR2 LQKENI. V was cut by 0 bases and J by 7 bases, with 6 bases left in between. Together with reference TRBV18 and TRBJ1-2, the CDR3 gives the full variable domain: NAGVMQNPRHLVRRRGQEARLRCSPMKGHSHVYWYRQLPEEGLKFMVYLQKENIIDESGMPKERFSAEFPKEGPSILRIQQVVRGDSAAYFCASSPPAFGYTFGSGTRLTVV.

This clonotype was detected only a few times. The CDR3 DNA reads as TGCGCCAACGCGTTTATCCGGGGCGGGTACAATGAGCAGTTCTTC. It codes for CANAFIRGGYNEQFF. This sequence joins TRBV5-1 and TRBJ2-1; possibly TRBD1 or TRBD2 for D (5 bases each). There are 15 residues in the CDR3. V was shortened by 9 bases and J by 4 bases, with 20 bases between the two germline ends. Per germline, CDR1 SGHRS and CDR2 YFSETQ.

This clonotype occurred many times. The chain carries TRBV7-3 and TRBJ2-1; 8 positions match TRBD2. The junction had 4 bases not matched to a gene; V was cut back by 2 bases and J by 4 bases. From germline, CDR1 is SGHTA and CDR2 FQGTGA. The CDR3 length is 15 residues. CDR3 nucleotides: TGTGCCAGCAGCTTAGATAGCGGGACATACAATGAGCAGTTCTTC. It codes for CASSLDSGTYNEQFF.

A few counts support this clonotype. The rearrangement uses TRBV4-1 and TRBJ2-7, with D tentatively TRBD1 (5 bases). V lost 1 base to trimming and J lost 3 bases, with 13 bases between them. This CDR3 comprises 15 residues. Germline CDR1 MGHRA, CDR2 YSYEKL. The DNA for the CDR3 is TGCGCCAGCAGCCAAGGGCAGGGTGAAGGCTACGAGCAGTACTTC. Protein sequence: CASSQGQGEGYEQYF.

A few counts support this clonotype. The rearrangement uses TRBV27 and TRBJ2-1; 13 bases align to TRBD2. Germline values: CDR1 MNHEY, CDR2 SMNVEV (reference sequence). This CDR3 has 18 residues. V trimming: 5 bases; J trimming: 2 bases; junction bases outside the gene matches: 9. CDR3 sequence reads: CASSRGLAGVGAYNEQFF. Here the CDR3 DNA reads TGTGCCAGCAGTAGAGGACTAGCGGGAGTAGGTGCCTACAATGAGCAGTTCTTC.

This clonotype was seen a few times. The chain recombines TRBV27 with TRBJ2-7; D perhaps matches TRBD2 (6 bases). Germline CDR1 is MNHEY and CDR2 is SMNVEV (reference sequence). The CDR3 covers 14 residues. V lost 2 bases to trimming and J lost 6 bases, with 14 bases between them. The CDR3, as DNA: TGTGCCAGCAGTTTAGTGGGGGGAGCATCCGAGCAGTACTTC. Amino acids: CASSLVGGASEQYF.

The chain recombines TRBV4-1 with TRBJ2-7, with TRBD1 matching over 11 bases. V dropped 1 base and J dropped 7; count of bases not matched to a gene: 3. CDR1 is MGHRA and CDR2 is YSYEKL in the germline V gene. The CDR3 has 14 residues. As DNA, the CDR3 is TGCGCCAGCAGCCAAGCGGGACAGGGGGGTGAGCAGTACTTC. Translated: CASSQAGQGGEQYF.

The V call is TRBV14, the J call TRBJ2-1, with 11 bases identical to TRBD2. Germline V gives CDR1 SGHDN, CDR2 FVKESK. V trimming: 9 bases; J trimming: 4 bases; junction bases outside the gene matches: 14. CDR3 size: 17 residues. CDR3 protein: CASAGTSGFTSYNEQFF. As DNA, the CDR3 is TGTGCCAGTGCCGGGACTAGCGGTTTCACTAGTTACAATGAGCAGTTCTTC.

The CDR3 reads CASSGHMTNQPQHF. The CDR3 nucleotides are TGTGCCAGCAGTGGCCACATGACCAATCAGCCCCAGCATTTT. V usage is TRBV25-1 and J usage is TRBJ1-5; D ambiguous. The CDR3 runs to 14 residues. Germline CDR1 is MGHDK and CDR2 is SYGVNS. V shed 4 bases and J shed 3 bases, with 10 bases lying between them.

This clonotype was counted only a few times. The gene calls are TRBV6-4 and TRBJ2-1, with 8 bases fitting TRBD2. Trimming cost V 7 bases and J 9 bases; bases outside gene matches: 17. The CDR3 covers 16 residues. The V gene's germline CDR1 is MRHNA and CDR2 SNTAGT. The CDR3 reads CASTPNGWLAGGEQFF. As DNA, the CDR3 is TGTGCCAGCACCCCAAACGGTTGGCTAGCGGGTGGTGAGCAGTTCTTC.

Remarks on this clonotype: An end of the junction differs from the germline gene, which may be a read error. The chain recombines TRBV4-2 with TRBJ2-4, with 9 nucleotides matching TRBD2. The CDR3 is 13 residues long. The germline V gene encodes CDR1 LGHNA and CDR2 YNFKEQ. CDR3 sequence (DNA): TGTGCCAGCAGCCTAGCGGGAGAGAACATGCAGTACTTC. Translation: CASSLAGENMQYF.